These 21 T cell receptor beta chains share one sample of origin, sequenced in a study of blood T cell repertoires in COVID-19. Measured with immunoSEQ multiplex PCR; TCRdb has only the in-frame clones, and not every one. The data show about 350,000 clones, with about 88% seen just once and 7% to 8% held by the top ten. The sequencing input was peripheral blood. All receptors come from a woman in her sixties or seventies with COVID-19, enrolled during active disease.

The chain couples TRBV6-4 to TRBJ1-1; tentative D call: TRBD1 (5 bases). CDR3 length: 13 amino acids. Trimming took off 3 bases at V and 4 bases at J, with 9 bases between the two ends. Germline loops: CDR1 MRHNA, CDR2 SNTAGT. The CDR3 nucleotides read TGTGCCAGCAGTGATCAGGGCGGCACTGAAGCTTTCTTT. Its protein product is CASSDQGGTEAFF.

This clone has only a few counts. The rearrangement joins TRBV30 to TRBJ2-2, with 7 bases fitting TRBD1. The V segment lost 5 bases and the J segment 4 bases; nucleotides outside the gene matches: 7. The CDR3 length is 14 residues. Germline loops: CDR1 GTSNPN, CDR2 SVGIG (reference sequence). The CDR3 DNA reads TGTGCCTGGTCGACAGGGTCGGCCACCGGGGAGCTGTTTTTT. This sequence encodes CAWSTGSATGELFF. Supplemented by reference TRBV30 and TRBJ2-2, the full variable domain reads SQTIHQWPATLVQPVGSPLSLECTVEGTSNPNLYWYRQAAGRGLQLLFYSVGIGQISSEVPQNLSASRPQDRQFILSSKKLLLSDSGFYLCAWSTGSATGELFFGEGSRLTVL.

As DNA, the CDR3 is TGTGCCAGTAGTGTAAGACAGGGACGACTGAACACTGAAGCTTTCTTT. Translated, it gives CASSVRQGRLNTEAFF. V usage is TRBV19 and J usage is TRBJ1-1; 7 bases agree with TRBD1. The CDR3 is made up of 16 amino acids. V was clipped by 5 bases and J by 0 bases; unmatched bases: 9. Looked up from germline, CDR1 is LNHDA and CDR2 is SQIVND (reference sequence).

This clone was picked up one time. The chain recombines TRBV11-2 with TRBJ2-1, with a weak D call TRBD1 (6 bases). CDR1 is SGHAT, CDR2 FQNNGV, per germline. There are 16 residues in the CDR3. V was trimmed by 5 bases and J by 3 bases, leaving 17 bases between them. The CDR3 here is CASSDGQSLGYNEQFF. DNA of the CDR3: TGTGCCAGCAGCGACGGACAGTCACTTGGCTACAATGAGCAGTTCTTC.

The genes are TRBV7-2 and TRBJ2-7; the match to TRBD1 covers 7 bases. Germline V gene lookup returns CDR1 SGHTA and CDR2 FQGNSA. There are 15 residues in the CDR3. The trim removed 5 bases at V and 2 bases at J, leaving 9 bases unmatched. The CDR3, as DNA: TGTGCCAGCAGCCCCCGACAGGGCGCTGCCTACGAGCAGTACTTC. As protein: CASSPRQGAAYEQYF. The full variable domain, its missing parts supplied by reference TRBV7-2 and TRBJ2-7, is GAGVSQSPSNKVTEKGKDVELRCDPISGHTALYWYRQSLGQGLEFLIYFQGNSAPDKSGLPSDRFSAERTGGSVSTLTIQRTQQEDSAVYLCASSPRQGAAYEQYFGPGTRLTVT.

The chain's CDR3 is CASSSIQGVNTEAFF. DNA for the CDR3: TGTGCCAGCAGCTCCATCCAGGGCGTGAACACTGAAGCTTTCTTT. V gene TRBV5-6 combines with J gene TRBJ1-1, with D possibly matching TRBD1 (5 bases). Germline CDR1 and CDR2: SGHDT and YYEEEE. Trimming took off 3 bases at V and 0 bases at J, with 12 bases between the two ends. CDR3 length: 15 amino acids.

The rearrangement uses TRBV2 and TRBJ1-2, with 11 bases aligning to TRBD1. This CDR3 spans 14 amino acids. Trimming took 3 bases from V and 4 from J; bases not matched to a gene: 1. CDR1 is SNHLY, CDR2 FYNNEI, per germline. CDR3 DNA sequence: TGTGCCAGCAGTGAGGACAGGGGGCCCTATGGCTACACCTTC. Translated, it gives CASSEDRGPYGYTF.

V is TRBV29-1 and J is TRBJ1-2; D perhaps matches TRBD1 (6 bases). Germline V gene lookup returns CDR1 SQVTM and CDR2 ANQGSEA. The CDR3 has 14 residues. The germline V and J ends were trimmed by 6 bases and 8 bases, with 22 bases remaining between them. This chain's CDR3 is CSVQGTGTGLGYTF. Here the CDR3 DNA reads TGCAGCGTCCAAGGTACTGGAACAGGGCTCGGCTACACCTTC.

The V gene is TRBV25-1, the J gene TRBJ2-7; D is possibly TRBD1 (5 bases). The length of the CDR3 is 12 residues. V dropped 7 bases and J dropped 6 bases, with 13 bases sitting between them. CDR1 and CDR2 from the germline V gene are MGHDK and SYGVNS. CDR3: CASNLGQGEQYF. The CDR3 DNA reads TGTGCCAGCAACCTGGGGCAGGGCGAGCAGTACTTC.

The count of this clone is one. This rearrangement joins TRBV6-5 to TRBJ1-2; D possibly corresponds to TRBD1 (6 bases). Trimming removed 0 bases from V and 3 bases from J, with 11 bases in between. Germline loops: CDR1 MNHEY, CDR2 SVGAGI. CDR3 length equals 15 residues. The CDR3 DNA follows: TGTGCCAGCAGTTACTCGATGGGGGCGGACTATGGCTACACCTTC. Amino acid sequence: CASSYSMGADYGYTF.

The chain carries TRBV27 and TRBJ2-1, with TRBD2 matching 10 bases. Germline CDR1 reads MNHEY; CDR2 reads SMNVEV (reference sequence). The CDR3 is 17 amino acids. With V trimmed by 2 bases and J by 0 bases, 4 bases remained unmatched. The CDR3 loop reads CASSLRSSGGSYNEQFF. The CDR3 bases are TGTGCCAGCAGTTTACGATCTAGCGGGGGCTCCTACAATGAGCAGTTCTTC.

The V gene is TRBV24-1, the J gene TRBJ2-1; 9 bases are shared with TRBD1. Germline trimming cut 4 bases from V and 7 bases from J; bases unmatched to any gene: 7. The CDR3 has 15 amino acids. Germline-derived CDR1 and CDR2 are KGHDR and SFDVKD. The CDR3 spells CATSDPGQGSNEQFF. The DNA of the CDR3 is TGTGCCACCAGTGACCCGGGACAGGGCTCAAATGAGCAGTTCTTC.

The table lists this clone with a count of one. J is TRBJ1-2 and V is TRBV21-1. TRBV21-1 is described as a pseudogene. The CDR3 covers 13 residues. The CDR3, as DNA: TGTGCCACCTCGGGACTCCGGGATTATGGCTACACCTTC. Protein product: CATSGLRDYGYTF.

The V call is TRBV27, the J call TRBJ2-7, with a tentative D call TRBD1 (6 bases). With 5 bases removed from V and 4 bases from J, the gap between germline ends came to 12 bases. This CDR3 spans 13 amino acids. Germline CDR1 reads MNHEY; CDR2 reads SMNVEV (reference sequence). The CDR3 DNA is TGTGCCAGCAGTGTGACAGGTACATACGAGCAGTACTTC. This codes for CASSVTGTYEQYF.

The rearrangement links TRBV5-1 to TRBJ2-3; possibly TRBD2 for D (7 bases). This CDR3 comprises 14 residues. In germline, CDR1 is SGHRS, CDR2 YFSETQ. Trimming removed 1 base at V and 4 bases at J, with 10 bases between. This CDR3 is CASSLNGGPDTQYF. CDR3 in DNA: TGCGCCAGCAGCTTGAACGGGGGGCCAGATACGCAGTATTTT.

The CDR3 DNA reads as TGCGCCAGCAGCCAAGAATTCGGAGACAGCGTTTACTATGGCTACACCTTC. Translated, it gives CASSQEFGDSVYYGYTF. The chain uses TRBV4-3 and TRBJ1-2; TRBD1 might be the D (5 bases). Germline V gives CDR1 LGHNA, CDR2 YSLEER. V was pared by 0 bases and J by 3 bases, with 17 bases between. The length of the CDR3 is 17 residues.

Only one count was recorded for this clone. The gene calls are TRBV2 and TRBJ1-4; D possibly corresponds to TRBD1 (5 bases). Looked up from germline, CDR1 is SNHLY and CDR2 is FYNNEI. Trimming left V 2 bases short and J 12 bases short, with 10 bases between. This CDR3 region has 12 residues. CDR3 in DNA: TGTGCCAGCAGTGAATCAGGGTCGGAACTGTTTTTT. Protein product: CASSESGSELFF.

The rearrangement links TRBV29-1 to TRBJ2-3, with 7 bases fitting TRBD2. The CDR3 has 14 amino acids. Trimming removed 2 bases from V and 1 base from J; junction bases left unmatched: 3. Germline V gene sequence: CDR1 SQVTM, CDR2 ANQGSEA. The chain's CDR3 is CSVEQGGGTDTQYF. The CDR3 nucleotides are TGCAGCGTTGAACAGGGAGGGGGCACAGATACGCAGTATTTT.

This sequence joins TRBV6-5 and TRBJ1-2; 10 positions match TRBD1. The CDR3 has 15 residues. The V gene's germline CDR1 is MNHEY and CDR2 SVGAGI. The ends lost 0 bases at V and 7 bases at J; junction bases unmatched: 5. The CDR3 spells CASSYSMWTGGGYTF. Here the CDR3 DNA reads TGTGCCAGCAGTTACTCGATGTGGACAGGGGGTGGCTACACCTTC.

The rearrangement links TRBV5-1 to TRBJ1-2; 12 bases are a match to TRBD1. With 4 bases clipped from V and 8 bases from J, the junction kept 6 bases outside the gene matches. CDR1 SGHRS and CDR2 YFSETQ come from the germline V gene. The CDR3 is 14 amino acids. CDR3 DNA: TGCGCCAGCAGCGGGGACAGGGGGCAGGGAGGCTACACCTTC. Its protein product is CASSGDRGQGGYTF.

This clone came up a few times. V usage is TRBV11-2 and J usage is TRBJ2-7, with D perhaps matching TRBD2 (6 bases). Between the trimmed V and J ends, which lost 5 bases and 7 bases, there was a span of 24 bases. This CDR3 spans 16 amino acids. The germline CDR1 and CDR2 sequences are SGHAT and FQNNGV. This CDR3 reads CASSTLRGGPGGEQYF. The CDR3, as DNA: TGTGCCAGCAGCACCCTGCGGGGCGGCCCTGGGGGGGAGCAGTACTTC.